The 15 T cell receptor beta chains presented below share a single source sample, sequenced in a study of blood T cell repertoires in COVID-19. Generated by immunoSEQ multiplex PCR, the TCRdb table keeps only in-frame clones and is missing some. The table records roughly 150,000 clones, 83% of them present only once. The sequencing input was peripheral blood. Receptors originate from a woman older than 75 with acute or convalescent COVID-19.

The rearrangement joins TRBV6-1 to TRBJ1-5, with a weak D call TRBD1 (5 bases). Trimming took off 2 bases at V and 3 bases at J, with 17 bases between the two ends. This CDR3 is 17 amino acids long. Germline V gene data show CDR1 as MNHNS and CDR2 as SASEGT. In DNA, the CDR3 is TGTGCCAGCAGTGAATGGGGGGAAAGAGTCCCCAATCAGCCCCAGCATTTT. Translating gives CASSEWGERVPNQPQHF.

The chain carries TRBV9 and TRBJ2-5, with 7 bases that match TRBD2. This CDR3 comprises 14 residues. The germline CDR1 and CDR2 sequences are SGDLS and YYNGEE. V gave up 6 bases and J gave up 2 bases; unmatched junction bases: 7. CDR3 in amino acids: CASTTGLDQETQYF. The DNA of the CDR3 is TGTGCCAGCACTACCGGACTAGATCAAGAGACCCAGTACTTC.

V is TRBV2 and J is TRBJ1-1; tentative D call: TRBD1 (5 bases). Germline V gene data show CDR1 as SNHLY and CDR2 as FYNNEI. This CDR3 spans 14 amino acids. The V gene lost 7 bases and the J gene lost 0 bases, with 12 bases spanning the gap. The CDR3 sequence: CASMPGLMNTEAFF. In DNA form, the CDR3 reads TGTGCCAGCATGCCAGGGCTGATGAACACTGAAGCTTTCTTT.

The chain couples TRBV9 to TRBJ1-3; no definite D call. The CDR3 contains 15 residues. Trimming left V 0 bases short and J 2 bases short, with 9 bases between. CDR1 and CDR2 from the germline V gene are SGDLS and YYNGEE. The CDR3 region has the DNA TGTGCCAGCAGCGTAGCCCCGGCGGCTGGAAACACCATATATTTT. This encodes CASSVAPAAGNTIYF.

The CDR3 bases are TGTGCCAGCAGCTTACTAGCGGACCTCAGCACAGATACGCAGTATTTT. Translating it yields CASSLLADLSTDTQYF. The chain employs TRBV7-2 and TRBJ2-3; TRBD2 aligns across 7 bases. Per germline, CDR1 SGHTA and CDR2 FQGNSA. The CDR3 is made up of 16 amino acids. Trimming cost V 2 bases and J 0 bases; bases outside gene matches: 5.

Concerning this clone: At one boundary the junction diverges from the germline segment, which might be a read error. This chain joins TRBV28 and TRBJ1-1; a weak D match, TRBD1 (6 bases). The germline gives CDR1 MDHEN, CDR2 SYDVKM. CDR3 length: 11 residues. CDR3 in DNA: TGTGCCAGCAGTTCCCACTTGGGGGCCCTCTTT. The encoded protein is CASSSHLGALF.

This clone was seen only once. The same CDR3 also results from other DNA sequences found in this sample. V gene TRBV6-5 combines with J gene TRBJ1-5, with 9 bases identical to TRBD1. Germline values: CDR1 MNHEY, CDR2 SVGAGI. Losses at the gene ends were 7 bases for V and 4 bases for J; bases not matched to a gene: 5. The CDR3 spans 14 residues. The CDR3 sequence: CASTLGQGNQPQHF. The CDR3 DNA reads TGTGCCAGCACCCTCGGACAGGGGAATCAGCCCCAGCATTTT.

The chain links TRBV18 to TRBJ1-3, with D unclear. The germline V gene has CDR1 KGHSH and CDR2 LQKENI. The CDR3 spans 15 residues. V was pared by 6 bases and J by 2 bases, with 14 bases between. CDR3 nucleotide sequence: TGTGCCAGCTCTCCCGGGGTAACCGCTGGAAACACCATATATTTT. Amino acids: CASSPGVTAGNTIYF.

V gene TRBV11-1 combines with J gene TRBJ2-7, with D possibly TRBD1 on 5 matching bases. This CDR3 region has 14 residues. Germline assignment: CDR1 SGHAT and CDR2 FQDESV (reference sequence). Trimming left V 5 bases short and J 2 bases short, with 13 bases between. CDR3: CASSPWADTYEQYF. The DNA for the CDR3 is TGTGCCAGCAGCCCGTGGGCGGACACCTACGAGCAGTACTTC.

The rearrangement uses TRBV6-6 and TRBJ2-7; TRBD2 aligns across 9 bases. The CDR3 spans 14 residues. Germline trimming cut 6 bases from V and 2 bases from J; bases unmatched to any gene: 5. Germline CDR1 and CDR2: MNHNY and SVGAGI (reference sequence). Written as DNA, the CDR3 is TGTGCCAGCAGATCCATAGCGGGAGCCTACGAGCAGTACTTC. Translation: CASRSIAGAYEQYF.

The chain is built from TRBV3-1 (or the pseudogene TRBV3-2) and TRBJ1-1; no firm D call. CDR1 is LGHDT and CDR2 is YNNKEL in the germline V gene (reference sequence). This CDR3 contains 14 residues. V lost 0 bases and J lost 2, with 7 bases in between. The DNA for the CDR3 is TGTGCCAGCAGCCAAGAGAACAGTAACACTGAAGCTTTCTTT. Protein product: CASSQENSNTEAFF.

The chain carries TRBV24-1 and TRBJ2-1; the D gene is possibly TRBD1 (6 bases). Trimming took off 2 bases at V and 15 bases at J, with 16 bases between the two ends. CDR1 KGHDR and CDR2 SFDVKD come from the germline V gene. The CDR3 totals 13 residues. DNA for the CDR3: TGTGCCACCAGTGATTCTTACTCCGGGACACTGTTCTTC. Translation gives CATSDSYSGTLFF.

The CDR3 DNA reads as TGTGCCTGGAGTACTGGTGCAGGGATGGCCGGAGAGACCCAGTACTTC. Its translation: CAWSTGAGMAGETQYF. The chain links TRBV30 to TRBJ2-5; TRBD1 is a possible D gene (5 bases). V lost 2 bases and J lost 4, with 20 bases in between. The germline gives CDR1 GTSNPN, CDR2 SVGIG (reference sequence). The CDR3 is made up of 16 amino acids.

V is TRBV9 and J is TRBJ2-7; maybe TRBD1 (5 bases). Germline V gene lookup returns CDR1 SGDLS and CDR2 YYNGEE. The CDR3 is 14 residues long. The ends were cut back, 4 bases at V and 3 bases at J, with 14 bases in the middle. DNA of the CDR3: TGTGCCAGCAGCACCGGACACTGGAGCTACGAGCAGTACTTC. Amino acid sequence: CASSTGHWSYEQYF.

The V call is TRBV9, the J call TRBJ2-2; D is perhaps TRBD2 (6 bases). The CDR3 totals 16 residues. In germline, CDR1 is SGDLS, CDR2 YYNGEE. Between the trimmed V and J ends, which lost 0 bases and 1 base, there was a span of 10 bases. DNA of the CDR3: TGTGCCAGCAGCGTAGGGGCGGGGATGAACACCGGGGAGCTGTTTTTT. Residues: CASSVGAGMNTGELFF.